These 7 T cell receptor beta chains share one sample of origin, sequenced in a study of CD8+ T cells in alopecia areata. Extracted from the samples, RNA was reverse transcribed into cDNA to serve as the sequencing template. Assay used: immunoSEQ multiplex PCR; TCRdb lists only in-frame clones, some missing. The sample includes 190,000 or so clones, roughly 64% of them seen just once. As to treatment: oral pan-JAK inhibitor, 5-10 mg twice daily. This specimen consisted of CD4+ T cells sorted from blood, obtained at week 24, from a patient treated with tofacitinib. The origin of the receptors is a human donor with alopecia areata.

This clone was observed a handful of times. The chain couples TRBV7-2 to TRBJ1-1; no clear D gene. Germline V gene data show CDR1 as SGHTA and CDR2 as FQGNSA. The V end was cut by 5 bases, the J end by 1 base, with 11 bases between. The CDR3 spans 14 residues. The CDR3 protein is CASSPFHRNTEAFF. CDR3 nucleotide sequence: TGTGCCAGCAGCCCTTTCCACAGGAACACTGAAGCTTTCTTT. The complete variable domain, with remaining parts taken from reference TRBV7-2 and TRBJ1-1, reads GAGVSQSPSNKVTEKGKDVELRCDPISGHTALYWYRQSLGQGLEFLIYFQGNSAPDKSGLPSDRFSAERTGGSVSTLTIQRTQQEDSAVYLCASSPFHRNTEAFFGQGTRLTVV.

The gene calls are TRBV5-1 and TRBJ1-3, with D perhaps TRBD1 (6 bases). CDR1 and CDR2 (germline): SGHRS, YFSETQ. Trimming removed 8 bases at V and 0 bases at J, with 9 bases between. CDR3 length: 13 amino acids. CDR3 DNA: TGCGCCAGTAGGGACATCTCTGGAAACACCATATATTTT. It specifies CASRDISGNTIYF.

V and J are TRBV2 and TRBJ2-7; 9 bases fit TRBD2. Germline CDR1 reads SNHLY; CDR2 reads FYNNEI. The CDR3 loop spans 15 amino acids. V lost 7 bases and J lost 0; bases outside the gene matches: 7. CDR3: CASTLLAGNSYEQYF. Here the CDR3 DNA reads TGTGCCAGCACCCTCCTAGCGGGGAACTCCTACGAGCAGTACTTC. Combining the CDR3 with reference TRBV2 and TRBJ2-7 gives the whole variable domain EPEVTQTPSHQVTQMGQEVILRCVPISNHLYFYWYRQILGQKVEFLVSFYNNEISEKSEIFDDQFSVERPDGSNFTLKIRSTKLEDSAMYFCASTLLAGNSYEQYFGPGTRLTVT.

This chain uses TRBV13 with TRBJ2-5, with D possibly called TRBD1 or TRBD2 (5 bases each). This CDR3 has 13 residues. The V gene lost 2 bases and the J gene lost 7 bases, with 11 bases spanning the gap. Germline V gene sequence: CDR1 PRHDT, CDR2 FYEKMQ (reference sequence). CDR3 in DNA: TGTGCCAGCAGCTTAAGGGACCCGTGGACCCAGTACTTC. Its translation is CASSLRDPWTQYF.

V is TRBV9 and J is TRBJ2-5; D not certain. The CDR3 contains 15 residues. In germline, CDR1 is SGDLS, CDR2 YYNGEE. V was clipped by 4 bases and J by 5 bases, with 18 bases between them. CDR3 sequence reads: CASSSDVGSYETQYF. In DNA form, the CDR3 reads TGTGCCAGCAGCTCAGACGTGGGGTCGTACGAGACCCAGTACTTC.

The V and J genes are TRBV19 and TRBJ2-7; D might be TRBD1 (6 bases). The CDR3 runs to 14 residues. Germline V gene lookup returns CDR1 LNHDA and CDR2 SQIVND (reference sequence). V was clipped by 5 bases and J by 7 bases, with 18 bases between them. The CDR3 loop reads CASSSQTGGEEQYF. CDR3 in DNA: TGTGCCAGTAGTTCACAGACAGGCGGCGAGGAGCAGTACTTC.

This sequence joins TRBV28 and TRBJ1-1; TRBD1 matches at 8 bases. With 3 bases clipped from V and 0 bases from J, the junction kept 6 bases outside the gene matches. CDR3 size: 16 residues. CDR1 is MDHEN, CDR2 SYDVKM, per germline. The CDR3 reads CASSLELTGVNTEAFF. CDR3 DNA sequence: TGTGCCAGCAGTTTGGAGTTGACAGGGGTGAACACTGAAGCTTTCTTT.